This TCR beta chain stems from a study of blood T cell repertoires in COVID-19. The overall study: The samples span acute and convalescent COVID-19 from the United States, Italy and Spain.

Under the authors' procedure: Counts of nucleated cells, estimated from reference gene primer amplification, were obtained. Libraries were prepared by immunoSEQ multiplex PCR; TCRdb keeps only in-frame clonotypes and omits some of them. The DNA was the basis for D and trimming; V, J and clone size are from that table. The table lists about 180,000 clones, roughly 80% of them singletons. V shed 5 bases and J 7 bases; nucleotides not matched to a gene: 10. Per the germline V gene, CDR1 is LNHDA and CDR2 is SQIVND (reference sequence). The CDR3 spans 16 residues. Allocation to cohorts depended on clinical history reported by the participants. A PCR-confirmed or clinician-diagnosed COVID-19 case had contacted exposed participants within 2 weeks of entry.

The TCR originated in a man in his 60s who had been exposed to COVID-19. The material sequenced was PBMCs or T cells enriched from blood (not recorded which). The chain has TRBV19 and TRBJ1-5; 11 positions match TRBD1. DNA for the CDR3: TGTGCCAGTAGTGCCTCCGGGACAGGGGGTAGGCAGCCCCAGCATTTT. It is translated as CASSASGTGGRQPQHF.